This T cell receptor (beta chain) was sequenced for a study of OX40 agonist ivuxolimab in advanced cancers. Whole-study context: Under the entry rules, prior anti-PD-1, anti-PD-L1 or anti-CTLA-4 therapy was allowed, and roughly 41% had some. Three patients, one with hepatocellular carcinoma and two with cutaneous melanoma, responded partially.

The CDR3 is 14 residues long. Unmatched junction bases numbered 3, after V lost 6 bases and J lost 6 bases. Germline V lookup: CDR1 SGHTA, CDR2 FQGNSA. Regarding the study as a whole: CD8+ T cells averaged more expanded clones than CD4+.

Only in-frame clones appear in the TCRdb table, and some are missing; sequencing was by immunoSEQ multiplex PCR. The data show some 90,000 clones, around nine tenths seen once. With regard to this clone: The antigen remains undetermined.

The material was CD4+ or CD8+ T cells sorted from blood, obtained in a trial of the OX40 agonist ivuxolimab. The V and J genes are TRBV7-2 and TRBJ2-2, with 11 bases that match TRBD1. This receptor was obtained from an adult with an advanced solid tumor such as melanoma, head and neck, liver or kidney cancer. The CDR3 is CASRPGQGAGELFF. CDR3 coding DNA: TGTGCCAGCAGGCCGGGACAGGGGGCCGGGGAGCTGTTTTTT.